The T cell receptor (beta chain) under discussion was sequenced for a study of cytomegalovirus exposure and HLA in healthy donors. Overall study results and limits: Several of the most significant clusters appeared linked to common viral pathogens, based on a later analysis.

The CDR3 contains 15 residues. The V segment lost 3 bases and the J segment 4 bases; nucleotides outside the gene matches: 9. The germline V gene has CDR1 MGHDK and CDR2 SYGVNS. The PCR employed 60 Vbeta primers together with 13 Jbeta primers. Data came from immunoSEQ multiplex PCR; TCRdb stores just in-frame clones and leaves some out. This repertoire shows approximately 120,000 clones, roughly 75% found once; its top ten account for roughly a tenth. As concerns this clone: Its antigen is as yet unknown.

V gene TRBV25-1 combines with J gene TRBJ2-7, with TRBD1 matching over 7 bases. The TCR was taken from a man younger than 45 in good health and CMV-seropositive. Sequenced sample: PBMCs. The CDR3 DNA reads as TGTGCCAGCAGTGATCTTGGGGACAGTACTTACGAGCAGTACTTC. It yields the protein CASSDLGDSTYEQYF.